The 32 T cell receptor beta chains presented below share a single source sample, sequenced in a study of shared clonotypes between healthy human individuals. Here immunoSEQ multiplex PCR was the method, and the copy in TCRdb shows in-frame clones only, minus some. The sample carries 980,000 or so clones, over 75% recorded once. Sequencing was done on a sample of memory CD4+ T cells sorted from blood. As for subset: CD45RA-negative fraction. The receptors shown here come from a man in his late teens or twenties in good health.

In DNA, the CDR3 is TGCGCCAGCAGCCCGACAGGGGGAGAGGGAGAAGCTTTCTTT. Translation gives CASSPTGGEGEAFF. V and J are TRBV5-1 and TRBJ1-1; TRBD1 agrees at 9 bases. Germline lookup yields CDR1 SGHRS and CDR2 YFSETQ. The CDR3 spans 14 residues. V gave up 4 bases and J gave up 8 bases; unmatched junction bases: 9. Full variable domain (rest looked up from reference TRBV5-1 and TRBJ1-1): KAGVTQTPRYLIKTRGQQVTLSCSPISGHRSVSWYQQTPGQGLQFLFEYFSETQRNKGNFPGRFSGRQFSNSRSEMNVSTLELGDSALYLCASSPTGGEGEAFFGQGTRLTVV.

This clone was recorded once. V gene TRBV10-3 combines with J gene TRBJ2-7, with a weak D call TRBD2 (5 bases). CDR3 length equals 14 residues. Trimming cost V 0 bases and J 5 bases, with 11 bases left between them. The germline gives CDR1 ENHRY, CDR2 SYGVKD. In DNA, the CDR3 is TGTGCCATCAGTGAGTCAGGACTCCCGGACGAGCAGTACTTC. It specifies CAISESGLPDEQYF.

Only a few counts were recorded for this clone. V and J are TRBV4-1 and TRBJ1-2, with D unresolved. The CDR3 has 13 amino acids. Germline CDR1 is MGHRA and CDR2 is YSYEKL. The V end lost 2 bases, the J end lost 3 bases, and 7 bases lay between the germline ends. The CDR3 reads CASSQNDDYGYTF. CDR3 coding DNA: TGCGCCAGCAGCCAAAACGACGACTATGGCTACACCTTC.

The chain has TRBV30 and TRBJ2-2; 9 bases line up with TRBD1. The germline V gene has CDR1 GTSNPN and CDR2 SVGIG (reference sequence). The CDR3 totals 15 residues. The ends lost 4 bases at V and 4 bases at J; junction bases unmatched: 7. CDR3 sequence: CAWTPGTGSTGELFF. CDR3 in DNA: TGTGCCTGGACCCCGGGGACAGGGAGCACCGGGGAGCTGTTTTTT.

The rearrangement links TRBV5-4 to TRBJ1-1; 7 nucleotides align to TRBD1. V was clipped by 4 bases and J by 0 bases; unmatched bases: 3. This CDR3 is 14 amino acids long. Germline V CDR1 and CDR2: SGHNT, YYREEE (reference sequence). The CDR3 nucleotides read TGTGCCAGCAGCATAGACAGGGTGAACACTGAAGCTTTCTTT. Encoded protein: CASSIDRVNTEAFF.

The CDR3 region is CASSVLSAGANTEAFF. The CDR3 DNA follows: TGTGCCAGCAGCGTTCTCAGTGCGGGGGCGAACACTGAAGCTTTCTTT. This chain joins TRBV9 and TRBJ1-1; perhaps TRBD1 as D (6 bases). The germline V and J ends were trimmed by 2 bases and 1 base, with 15 bases remaining between them. CDR3 size: 16 residues. Per the germline V gene, CDR1 is SGDLS and CDR2 is YYNGEE.

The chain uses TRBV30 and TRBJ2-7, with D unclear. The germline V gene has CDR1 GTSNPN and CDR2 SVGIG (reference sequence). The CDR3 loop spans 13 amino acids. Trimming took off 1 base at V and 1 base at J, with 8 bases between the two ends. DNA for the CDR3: TGTGCCTGGAGTGCCGACGGTTCCTACGAGCAGTACTTC. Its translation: CAWSADGSYEQYF.

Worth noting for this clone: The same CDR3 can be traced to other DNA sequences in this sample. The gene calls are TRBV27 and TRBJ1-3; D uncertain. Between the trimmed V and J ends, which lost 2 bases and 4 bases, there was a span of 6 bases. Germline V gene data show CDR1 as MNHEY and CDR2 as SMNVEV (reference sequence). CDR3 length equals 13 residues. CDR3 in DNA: TGTGCCAGCAGTTTAAGCAGGGGAAACACCATATATTTT. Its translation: CASSLSRGNTIYF.

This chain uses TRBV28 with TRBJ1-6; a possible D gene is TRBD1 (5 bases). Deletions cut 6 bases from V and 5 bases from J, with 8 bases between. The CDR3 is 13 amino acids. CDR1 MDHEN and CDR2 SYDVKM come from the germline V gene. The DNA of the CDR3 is TGTGCCAGCAGGGGGCACCATAATTCACCCCTCCACTTT. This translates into CASRGHHNSPLHF.

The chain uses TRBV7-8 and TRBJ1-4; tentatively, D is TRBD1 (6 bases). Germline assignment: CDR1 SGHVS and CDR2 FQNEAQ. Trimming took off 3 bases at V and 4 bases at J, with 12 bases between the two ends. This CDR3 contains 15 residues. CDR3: CASSFRTEFNEKLFF. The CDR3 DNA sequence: TGTGCCAGCAGCTTCCGGACAGAATTTAATGAAAAACTGTTTTTT.

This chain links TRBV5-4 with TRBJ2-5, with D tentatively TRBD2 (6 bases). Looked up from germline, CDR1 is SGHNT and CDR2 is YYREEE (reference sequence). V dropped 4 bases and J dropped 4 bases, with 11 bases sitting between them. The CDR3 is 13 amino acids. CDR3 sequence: CASSRQAGETQYF. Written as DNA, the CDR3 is TGTGCCAGCAGCAGGCAAGCGGGAGAGACCCAGTACTTC.

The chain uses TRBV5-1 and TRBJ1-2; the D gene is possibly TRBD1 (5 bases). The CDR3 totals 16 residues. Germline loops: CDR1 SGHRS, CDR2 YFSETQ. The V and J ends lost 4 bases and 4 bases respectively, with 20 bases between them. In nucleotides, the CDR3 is TGCGCCAGCAGCCCACTGACCTGGGGGTCATCCTATGGCTACACCTTC. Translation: CASSPLTWGSSYGYTF.

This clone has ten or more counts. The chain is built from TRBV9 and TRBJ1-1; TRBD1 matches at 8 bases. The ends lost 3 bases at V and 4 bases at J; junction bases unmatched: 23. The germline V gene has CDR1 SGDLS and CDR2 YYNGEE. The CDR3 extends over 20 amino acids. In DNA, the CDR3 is TGTGCCAGCAGCGCAACATTGAGGACAGGGCCCGTTGGGTGGGGCACTGAAGCTTTCTTT. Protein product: CASSATLRTGPVGWGTEAFF.

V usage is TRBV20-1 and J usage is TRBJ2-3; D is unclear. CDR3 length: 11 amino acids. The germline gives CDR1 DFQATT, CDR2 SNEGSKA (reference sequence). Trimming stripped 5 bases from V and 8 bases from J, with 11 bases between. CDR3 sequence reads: CSAASYSTQYF. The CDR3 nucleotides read TGCAGTGCTGCCTCTTATTCTACGCAGTATTTT.

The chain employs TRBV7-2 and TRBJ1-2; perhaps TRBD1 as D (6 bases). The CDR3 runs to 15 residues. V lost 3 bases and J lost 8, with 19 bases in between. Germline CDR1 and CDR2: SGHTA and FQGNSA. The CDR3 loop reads CASSFGQGLLSGYTF. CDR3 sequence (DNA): TGTGCCAGCAGCTTTGGTCAGGGGTTGCTTTCAGGCTACACCTTC.

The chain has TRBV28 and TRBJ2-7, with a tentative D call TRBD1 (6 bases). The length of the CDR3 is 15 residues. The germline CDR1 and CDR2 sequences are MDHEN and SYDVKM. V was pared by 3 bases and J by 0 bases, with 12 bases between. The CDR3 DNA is TGTGCCAGCAGTTTCACCCGGGACACCTCCTACGAGCAGTACTTC. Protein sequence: CASSFTRDTSYEQYF. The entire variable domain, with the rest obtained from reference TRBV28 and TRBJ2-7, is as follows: DVKVTQSSRYLVKRTGEKVFLECVQDMDHENMFWYRQDPGLGLRLIYFSYDVKMKEKGDIPEGYSVSREKKERFSLILESASTNQTSMYLCASSFTRDTSYEQYFGPGTRLTVT.

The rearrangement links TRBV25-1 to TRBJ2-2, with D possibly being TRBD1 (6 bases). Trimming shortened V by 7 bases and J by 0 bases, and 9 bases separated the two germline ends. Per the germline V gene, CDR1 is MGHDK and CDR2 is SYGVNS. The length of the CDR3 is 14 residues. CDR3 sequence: CASTGTSNTGELFF. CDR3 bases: TGTGCCAGCACCGGGACATCGAACACCGGGGAGCTGTTTTTT.

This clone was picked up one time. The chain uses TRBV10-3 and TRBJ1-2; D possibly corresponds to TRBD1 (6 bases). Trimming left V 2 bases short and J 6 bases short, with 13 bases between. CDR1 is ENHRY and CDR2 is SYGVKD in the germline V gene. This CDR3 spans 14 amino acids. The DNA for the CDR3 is TGTGCCATCAGTGAGAATTCCCCAGGGGATGGCTACACCTTC. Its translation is CAISENSPGDGYTF.

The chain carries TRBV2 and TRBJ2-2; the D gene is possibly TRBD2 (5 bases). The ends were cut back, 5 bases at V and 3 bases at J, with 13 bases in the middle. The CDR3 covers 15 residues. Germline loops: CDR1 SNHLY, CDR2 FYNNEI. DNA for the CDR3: TGTGCCAGCAGTCAAAGGGTGAGGGACACCGGGGAGCTGTTTTTT. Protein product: CASSQRVRDTGELFF. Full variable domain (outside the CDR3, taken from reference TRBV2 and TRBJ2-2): EPEVTQTPSHQVTQMGQEVILRCVPISNHLYFYWYRQILGQKVEFLVSFYNNEISEKSEIFDDQFSVERPDGSNFTLKIRSTKLEDSAMYFCASSQRVRDTGELFFGEGSRLTVL.

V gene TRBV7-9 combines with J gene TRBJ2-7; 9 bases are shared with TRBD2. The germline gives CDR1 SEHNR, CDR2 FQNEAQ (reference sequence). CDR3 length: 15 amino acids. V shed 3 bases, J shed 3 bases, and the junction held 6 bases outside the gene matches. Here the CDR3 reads CASSLLREGLYEQYF. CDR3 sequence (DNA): TGTGCCAGCAGCTTGTTGCGGGAGGGGCTCTACGAGCAGTACTTC.

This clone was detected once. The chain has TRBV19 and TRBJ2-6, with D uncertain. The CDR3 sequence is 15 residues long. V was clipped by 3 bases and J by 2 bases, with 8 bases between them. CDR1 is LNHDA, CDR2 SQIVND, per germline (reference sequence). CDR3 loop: CASSILPAGANVLTF. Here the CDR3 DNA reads TGTGCCAGTAGTATTCTCCCTGCTGGGGCCAACGTCCTGACTTTC.

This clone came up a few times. CDR3 in amino acids: CASSLERGNHGYTF. The DNA of the CDR3 is TGCGCCAGCAGCTTGGAAAGGGGCAACCATGGCTACACCTTC. The genes are TRBV5-1 and TRBJ1-2; D possibly corresponds to TRBD1 (5 bases). The germline V and J ends were trimmed by 0 bases and 6 bases, with 12 bases remaining between them. The CDR3 runs 14 residues. Germline lookup yields CDR1 SGHRS and CDR2 YFSETQ.

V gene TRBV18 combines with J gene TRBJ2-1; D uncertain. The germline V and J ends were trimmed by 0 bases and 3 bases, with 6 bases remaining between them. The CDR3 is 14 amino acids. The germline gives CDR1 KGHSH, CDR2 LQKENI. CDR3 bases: TGTGCCAGCTCACCACCTGCTAGCTACAATGAGCAGTTCTTC. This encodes CASSPPASYNEQFF.

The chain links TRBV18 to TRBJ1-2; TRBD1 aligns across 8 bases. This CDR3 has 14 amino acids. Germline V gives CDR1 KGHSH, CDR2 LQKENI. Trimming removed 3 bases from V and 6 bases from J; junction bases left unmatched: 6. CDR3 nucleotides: TGTGCCAGCTCACCTTTGCAGGGGGCGGATGGCTACACCTTC. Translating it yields CASSPLQGADGYTF. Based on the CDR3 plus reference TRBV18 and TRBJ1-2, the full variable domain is NAGVMQNPRHLVRRRGQEARLRCSPMKGHSHVYWYRQLPEEGLKFMVYLQKENIIDESGMPKERFSAEFPKEGPSILRIQQVVRGDSAAYFCASSPLQGADGYTFGSGTRLTVV.

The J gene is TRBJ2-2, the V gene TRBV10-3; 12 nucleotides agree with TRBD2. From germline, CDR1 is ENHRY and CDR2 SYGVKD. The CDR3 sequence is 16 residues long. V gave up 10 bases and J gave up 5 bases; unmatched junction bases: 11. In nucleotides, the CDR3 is TGTGCCACTTATCCACTCCTAGCGGGAGGGACCGGGGAGCTGTTTTTT. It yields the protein CATYPLLAGGTGELFF.

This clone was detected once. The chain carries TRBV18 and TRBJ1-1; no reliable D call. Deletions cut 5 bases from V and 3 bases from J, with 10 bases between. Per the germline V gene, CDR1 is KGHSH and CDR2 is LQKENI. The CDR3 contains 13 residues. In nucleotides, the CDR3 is TGTGCCAGCTCAGCAATAGGGTACACTGAAGCTTTCTTT. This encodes CASSAIGYTEAFF. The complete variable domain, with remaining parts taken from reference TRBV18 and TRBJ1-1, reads NAGVMQNPRHLVRRRGQEARLRCSPMKGHSHVYWYRQLPEEGLKFMVYLQKENIIDESGMPKERFSAEFPKEGPSILRIQQVVRGDSAAYFCASSAIGYTEAFFGQGTRLTVV.

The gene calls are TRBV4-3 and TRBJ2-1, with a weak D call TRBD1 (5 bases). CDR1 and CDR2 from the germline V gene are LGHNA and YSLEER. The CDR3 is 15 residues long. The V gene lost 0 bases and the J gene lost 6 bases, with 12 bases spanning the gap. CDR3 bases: TGCGCCAGCAGCCAAGATGGCAGGGTGGGCAATGAGCAGTTCTTC. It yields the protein CASSQDGRVGNEQFF.

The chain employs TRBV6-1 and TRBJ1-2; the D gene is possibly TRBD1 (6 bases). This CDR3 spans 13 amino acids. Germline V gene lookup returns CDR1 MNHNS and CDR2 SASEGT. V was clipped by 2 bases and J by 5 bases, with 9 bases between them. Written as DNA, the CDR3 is TGTGCCAGCAGTGAATATACAGGGTATGGCTACACCTTC. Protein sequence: CASSEYTGYGYTF.

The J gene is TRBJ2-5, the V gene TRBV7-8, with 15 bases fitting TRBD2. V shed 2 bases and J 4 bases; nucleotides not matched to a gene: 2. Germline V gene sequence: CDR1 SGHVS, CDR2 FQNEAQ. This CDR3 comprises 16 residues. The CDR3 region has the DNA TGTGCCAGCAGCTTACCGGGACTAGCGGGAGGAGAGACCCAGTACTTC. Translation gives CASSLPGLAGGETQYF.

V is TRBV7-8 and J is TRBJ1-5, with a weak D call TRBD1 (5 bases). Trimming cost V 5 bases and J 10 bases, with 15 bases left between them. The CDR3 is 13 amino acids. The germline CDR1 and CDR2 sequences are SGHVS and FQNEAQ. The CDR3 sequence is CASSPTKGQPQHF. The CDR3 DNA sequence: TGTGCCAGCAGCCCTACAAAGGGGCAACCCCAGCATTTT.

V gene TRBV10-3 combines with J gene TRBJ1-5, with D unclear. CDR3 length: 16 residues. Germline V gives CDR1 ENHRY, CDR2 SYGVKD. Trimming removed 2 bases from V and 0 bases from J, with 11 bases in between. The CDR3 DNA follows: TGTGCCATCAGTGAGAAGGACCCCGTTAGCAATCAGCCCCAGCATTTT. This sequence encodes CAISEKDPVSNQPQHF.

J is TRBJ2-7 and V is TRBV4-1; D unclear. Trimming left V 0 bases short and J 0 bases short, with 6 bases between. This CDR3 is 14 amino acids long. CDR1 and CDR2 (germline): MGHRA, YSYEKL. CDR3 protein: CASSQDRDSYEQYF. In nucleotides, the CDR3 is TGCGCCAGCAGCCAAGATAGGGACTCCTACGAGCAGTACTTC.